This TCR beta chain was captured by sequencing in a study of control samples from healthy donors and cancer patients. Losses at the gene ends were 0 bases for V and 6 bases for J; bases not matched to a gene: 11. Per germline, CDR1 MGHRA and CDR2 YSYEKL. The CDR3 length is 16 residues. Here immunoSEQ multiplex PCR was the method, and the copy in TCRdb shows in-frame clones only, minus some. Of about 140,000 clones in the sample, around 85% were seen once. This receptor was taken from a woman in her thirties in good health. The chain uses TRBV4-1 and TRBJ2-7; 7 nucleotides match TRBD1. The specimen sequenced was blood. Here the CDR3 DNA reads TGCGCCAGCAGCCAAGATCTTGGGACAGCTCCCCTCGAGCAGTACTTC. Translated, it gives CASSQDLGTAPLEQYF.